These 10 T cell receptor beta chains originate from one sample sequenced in a study of T cell responses to AZD1222 COVID-19 vaccine. Some clones are missing from TCRdb's copy, which holds only in-frame ones; the method was immunoSEQ multiplex PCR. Here the sample spans 190,000 or so clones, 90% to 95% being singletons. Here the sequenced sample was peripheral blood, taken 28 days after the second AZD1222 dose. The source is an adult who received the AZD1222 COVID-19 vaccine.

The V gene is TRBV5-1, the J gene TRBJ1-2; D may be TRBD1 (6 bases). V shed 4 bases and J shed 2 bases, with 12 bases lying between them. The CDR3 extends over 14 amino acids. Germline CDR1 reads SGHRS; CDR2 reads YFSETQ. The CDR3 DNA reads as TGCGCCAGCAGCGACTCAGGGGCCAACTATGGCTACACCTTC. This sequence encodes CASSDSGANYGYTF.

This clone was found a few times. The rearrangement uses TRBV3-1 (or the pseudogene TRBV3-2) and TRBJ1-1; D gene ambiguous. CDR1 is LGHDT, CDR2 YNNKEL, per germline (reference sequence). Trimming left V 6 bases short and J 1 base short, with 9 bases between. This CDR3 comprises 13 residues. CDR3: CASSYYSNTEAFF. For the CDR3, the DNA is TGTGCCAGCAGTTATTACTCGAACACTGAAGCTTTCTTT.

The chain uses TRBV18 and TRBJ2-3; a weak D match, TRBD2 (7 bases). With 6 bases removed from V and 4 bases from J, the gap between germline ends came to 20 bases. The CDR3 is made up of 16 amino acids. Germline lookup yields CDR1 KGHSH and CDR2 LQKENI. The CDR3 DNA follows: TGTGCCAGCTCGCCGTCAAGGGCGGGGGCCTCAGATACGCAGTATTTT. This translates into CASSPSRAGASDTQYF.

Points on this clone: The junction departs from germline at one end; a sequencing error may be responsible. The J gene is TRBJ2-1, the V gene TRBV7-8; D may match TRBD1 or TRBD2 (5 bases each). This CDR3 is 13 amino acids long. The germline V gene has CDR1 SGHVS and CDR2 FQNEAQ. CDR3: CASSTGTYNEQFF. The CDR3 coding sequence is TGTGCCAGCAGCACCGGGACCTATAATGAGCAGTTCTTC.

The genes are TRBV7-8 and TRBJ1-2, with 11 bases aligning to TRBD1. Trimming removed 6 bases from V and 6 bases from J; junction bases left unmatched: 9. CDR3 length: 15 amino acids. Germline lookup yields CDR1 SGHVS and CDR2 FQNEAQ. CDR3 protein: CASRRRTGGVDGYTF. As DNA, the CDR3 is TGTGCCAGCAGACGACGGACAGGGGGCGTAGATGGCTACACCTTC. The whole variable domain, filled in from reference TRBV7-8 and TRBJ1-2, reads GAGVSQSPRYKVAKRGQDVALRCDPISGHVSLFWYQQALGQGPEFLTYFQNEAQLDKSGLPSDRFFAERPEGSVSTLKIQRTQQEDSAVYLCASRRRTGGVDGYTFGSGTRLTVV.

The DNA of the CDR3 is TGTGCCAGCAGCCAAGATCAGAGGGAAGCTGAAAAACTGTTTTTT. Translating it yields CASSQDQREAEKLFF. J is TRBJ1-4 and V is TRBV3-1 (or the pseudogene TRBV3-2); D not certain. Germline-derived CDR1 and CDR2 are LGHDT and YNNKEL (reference sequence). CDR3 length: 15 amino acids. V was cut by 0 bases and J by 7 bases, with 12 bases left in between.

The J gene is TRBJ2-7, the V gene TRBV5-1, with 8 positions matching TRBD2. Germline values: CDR1 SGHRS, CDR2 YFSETQ. V was clipped by 0 bases and J by 2 bases; unmatched bases: 4. This CDR3 spans 15 amino acids. CDR3 region: CASSLEGLVAYEQYF. CDR3 coding DNA: TGCGCCAGCAGCTTGGAGGGACTAGTCGCCTACGAGCAGTACTTC.

This clone was recorded a few times. The V gene is TRBV6-2 or TRBV6-3, the J gene TRBJ1-1; D not resolved. V dropped 5 bases and J dropped 4 bases, with 8 bases sitting between them. Germline V CDR1 and CDR2: MNHEY, SVGEGT. CDR3 length: 12 amino acids. The CDR3 DNA follows: TGTGCCAGCAGTCCGGACGGCACTGAAGCTTTCTTT. It yields the protein CASSPDGTEAFF.

CDR3 coding DNA: TGTGCCAGCAGTTACATGGGGAGCTCTGGAAACACCATATATTTT. This translates into CASSYMGSSGNTIYF. The V gene is TRBV6-5, the J gene TRBJ1-3; D is undetermined. Trimming took 2 bases from V and 0 from J, leaving 8 bases between them. This CDR3 contains 15 residues. The germline CDR1 and CDR2 sequences are MNHEY and SVGAGI.

J is TRBJ2-7 and V is TRBV6-1; D unresolved. CDR3 length: 17 residues. Germline V gene sequence: CDR1 MNHNS, CDR2 SASEGT. Trimming took off 1 base at V and 4 bases at J, with 20 bases between the two ends. The CDR3 DNA follows: TGTGCCAGCAGTGAAGAGAAAATACTCGCCAAGATTTACGAGCAGTACTTC. It encodes CASSEEKILAKIYEQYF.